These T cell receptor beta chains were read from a single sample in a study of technical replicates of blood from a handful of donors. The repertoire was sequenced with immunoSEQ multiplex PCR; TCRdb's copy has only in-frame clones and lacks some. Counted here are tens of thousands of clones, 86% occurring once; the ten biggest clones make up roughly 5.1%. The sequenced material came from PBMCs. The receptors were sampled from a human donor in good health. Some clones in this sample may be carry-over from other donors' samples. The CDR3 runs from the conserved cysteine through the conserved F or W. Fields, in order: V gene, clone size, D gene, J gene, CDR3 DNA, CDR3 protein. The D gene is left open where the match is weak. Size is stated for part of the rows, as once, few or many counts, or as a class when the clone is expanded.

>TRBV2|NA|NA|TRBJ1-5
TGTGCCAGCAGTGAAGGGCAGGGGAGGGATCAGCCCCAGCATTTT
CASSEGQGRDQPQHF
>TRBV5-1|NA|NA|TRBJ2-1
TGCGCCAGCAGCTTCGAGCGAAACGGGGAGCAGTTCTTC
CASSFERNGEQFF
>TRBV7-6|NA|NA|TRBJ2-5
TGTGCCAGCAGCTTAGTCCGGGGGATGCAGACCCAGTACTTC
CASSLVRGMQTQYF
>TRBV12-5|once|TRBD1|TRBJ1-5
TGTGCTAGCACCCTTGGACAGGGAGGGGATCAGCCCCAGCATTTT
CASTLGQGGDQPQHF
>TRBV14|NA|NA|TRBJ2-7
TGTGCCAGCAGCCTTAGGGACTTTTCCTACGAGCAGTACTTC
CASSLRDFSYEQYF
>TRBV4-3|NA|TRBD1|TRBJ1-3
TGCGCCAGCAGCCAGGGGACAGACGCTGGAAACACCATATATTTT
CASSQGTDAGNTIYF
>TRBV4-1|once|NA|TRBJ1-5
TGCGCCAGCAGCCAAGGTATTCTAGGCAATCAGCCCCAGCATTTT
CASSQGILGNQPQHF
>TRBV5-1|NA|NA|TRBJ2-3
TGCGCCAGCAGCTCGAACGGACTAGGGGGGACAGATACGCAGTATTTT
CASSSNGLGGTDTQYF
>TRBV6-1|NA|TRBD2|TRBJ2-1
TGTGCCAGCAATCTAGCGGAGAGCTCCTACAATGAGCAGTTCTTC
CASNLAESSYNEQFF
>TRBV5-1|NA|TRBD2|TRBJ2-2
TGCGCCAGCAGCTTGGTGCTAGCGGGAGGCACCGGGGAGCTGTTTTTT
CASSLVLAGGTGELFF
>TRBV25-1|NA|TRBD2|TRBJ2-7
TGTGCCAGCAGTGTTGGGGGCGGGGGGCCATTATTCTACGAGCAGTACTTC
CASSVGGGGPLFYEQYF
>TRBV13|NA|NA|TRBJ1-1
TGTGCCAGCAGCCACCGGGAGGGTTGGGACATGAACACTGAAGCTTTCTTT
CASSHREGWDMNTEAFF
>TRBV10-3|once|TRBD2|TRBJ2-2
TGTGCCATCAGCGGTAGCGGGGGGGCTGACACCGGGGAGCTGTTTTTT
CAISGSGGADTGELFF
>TRBV13|NA|NA|TRBJ2-2
TGTGCCAGCACCTTCTTGGCGGGCGGGAACACCGGGGAGCTGTTTTTT
CASTFLAGGNTGELFF